This T cell receptor (beta chain) was retrieved from a study of CXCR3-negative and CXCR3-positive naive CD8 T cells. Looking at the study overall: The study obtained around 130 million TRB reads, about 1.5 +/- 0.3 million per library.

Points on this clonotype: The antigen remains unidentified.

Germline CDR1 MDHEN, CDR2 SYDVKM. The CDR3 contains 15 residues. The authors prepared UMI-labeled TRB cDNA libraries by 5' RACE. TCRdb re-called the 5' RACE reads and gives one entry per CDR3 protein, without DNA. The ten most abundant clones cover 0.29% of a sample with 100,000 to 150,000 distinct CDR3 sequences. Overall study findings and caveats: Naive subsets showed comparable surface CD5, and TCR interaction strength was also inferred from TRB CDR3 physicochemistry. Researchers reported similar TRBV-TRBJ usage in naive CXCR3-negative and CXCR3-positive cells, though memory differed. For memory CD8+ cells diversity was much lower, but both naive subsets had comparably high diversity.

The sequence was collected from a human donor in good health. Some clones in this sample may be carry-over from other donors' samples. The rearrangement uses TRBV28 and TRBJ1-5; the D gene TCRdb calls, TRBD1, cannot be checked with no DNA. Sequencing was done on a sample of naive CXCR3- CD8+ T cells from blood. The subset is: CD45RO-CCR7+CD27+CD95- naive CD8+ T cells lacking CXCR3 (TNR3-). The CDR3 spells CASSDRGPINQPQHF.